This T cell receptor beta chain was profiled in a study of blood T cells in healthy people across ages (dated by TCRdb to the mid-2010s). About the full investigation: In model experiments, roughly one uniquely barcoded TCR beta cDNA molecule per two T cells was captured by template switching. Age-related changes in TCR beta repertoire diversity were measured in the study by deep sequencing normalized with unique cDNA molecular identifiers. Four age groups were formed from the donors: young (average roughly 16 years), middle-aged (around 37), aged (62) and long-lived (less than 85). To avoid experimental bias, donors of different ages were distributed randomly across sequencing lanes. Using the same blood draw, the study looked at two additional independent replicas of 1 million unique cDNA reads for two donors, one aged 18 to 29 and the other aged 80 or older. What the work shows at the level of the full study, not this receptor alone: Conclusive comparison of naive and antigen-experienced compartments was prevented by the profiling of bulk unsorted PBMCs. Estimates of total diversity based on one million sequenced T cells were regarded as lower bounds and as underestimates. Donor CMV infection status was unknown, potentially confounding age-related changes in expanded clonotypes. Observed TCR beta diversity per million T cells fell roughly linearly with age, and a significant reduction was already apparent by age around 39. Compared with the aged group, the long-lived group had more naive CD4+ T cells, fewer expanded clones and increased TCR diversity, a pattern suggesting age selection. The percentage of naive T cells measured by flow cytometry correlated strongly with observed TCR beta diversity.

Cut back by 0 bases and 4 bases, the V and J ends lie 16 bases apart. From cysteine to phenylalanine, the CDR3 is 16 amino acids long. The entry retains the CDR3 DNA only, 48 bases that are in frame from base 1. The germline V gene yields MNHEY for CDR1 and SVGEGT for CDR2. Comments on this clonotype: Its antigen target is currently unknown. No base quality values were provided; no much bigger clone lies one nucleotide off.

Libraries were made using 5' RACE. Sequencing relied on an Illumina HiSeq 2500. A second PCR of about 6 to 11 cycles was performed with a sample-barcoded 5' primer and a J-beta primer mix. Each TCR beta cDNA molecule received a unique molecular identifier from a template-switch 5' adaptor carrying 12 random nucleotides. Each sample yielded at least 3 million CDR3-containing paired-end reads. First-strand cDNA synthesis was performed from all RNA using the Mint cDNA synthesis kit, with priming by a TRBC-specific oligonucleotide. All cDNA was treated with uracil-DNA glycosylase and then went through a first 18-cycle PCR with the universal primers M1SS and BC2_uni_R. As for the original processing: Each sample was normalized by randomly selecting 1 million high-quality reads, each carrying a distinct molecular identifier. Reads with shared molecular identifiers were discarded instead of being binned into consensus sequences. MiTCR, with a Q25 quality threshold and the strictest error-elimination algorithm, was used for CDR3 identification, clonotype clustering and error correction. A nonparametric unseen species model using Euler transformation provided a lower-bound estimate of total TCR beta diversity. TCRdb applied fastp at Q25 and MiXCR to the public reads, then kept only in-frame beta chains. Rows merge per CDR3 protein into single entries with the most common DNA and genes. The V and J calls and clone size come from TCRdb's table, not from the authors' own analysis. Present in this sample are hundreds of thousands of distinct CDR3 sequences, approximately 49% of which were seen just once. 30% to 35% of the sample rests with the top ten.

The donors were roughly 38 Caucasian individuals from Russia, aged 6 to 90 years, who were systemically healthy. Each donor gave 8.5 to 10 milliliters of peripheral blood, collected into EDTA-treated Vacutainer tubes. Ficoll-Paque density-gradient centrifugation was used to isolate PBMCs, with at least 6.5 million obtained per sample. Total RNA, at least 6 micrograms per sample, was extracted from PBMCs with Trizol reagent. For every donor, an aliquot of PBMCs went through flow cytometry to measure the percentages of naive CD45RAhigh/CD27high T cells. Sample: blood. The chain is encoded by TRBV6-2 or TRBV6-3 joined to TRBJ2-7; the D segment is perhaps TRBD1 or TRBD2, each sharing 5 matched bases. This clonotype originated in a woman aged 55-75 years in good health. The CDR3 has the sequence CASSYSAREPGYEQYF. Here is the DNA: TGTGCCAGCAGTTACTCGGCCAGGGAGCCAGGATACGAGCAGTACTTC.